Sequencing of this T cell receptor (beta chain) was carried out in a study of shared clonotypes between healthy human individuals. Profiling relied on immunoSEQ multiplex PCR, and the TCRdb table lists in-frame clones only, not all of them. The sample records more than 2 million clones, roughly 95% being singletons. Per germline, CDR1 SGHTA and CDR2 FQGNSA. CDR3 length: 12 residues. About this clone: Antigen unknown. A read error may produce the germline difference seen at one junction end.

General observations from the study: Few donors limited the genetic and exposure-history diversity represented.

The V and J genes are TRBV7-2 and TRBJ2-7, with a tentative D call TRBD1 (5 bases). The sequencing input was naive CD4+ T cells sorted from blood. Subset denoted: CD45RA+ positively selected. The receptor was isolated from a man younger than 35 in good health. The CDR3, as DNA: TGTGCCAGCAGCTTAGATCAGGGCCCGATACGGTTC. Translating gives CASSLDQGPIRF.